In this sample, the clone carrying this T cell receptor (beta chain) turned up a few times. The source of the sample is a study of blood T cells in healthy people across ages. Germline V gene lookup returns CDR1 SQVTM and CDR2 ANQGSEA. This CDR3 has 12 amino acids. Deletions cut 5 bases from V and 5 bases from J, with 10 bases between. PCR was performed a second time for about 7 to 12 cycles using a sample-barcoded 5' primer and a J-beta primer mix. TCRdb reprocessed the 5' RACE reads via MiXCR and lists one record per CDR3 protein. The sample has around 1,600,000 distinct CDR3 sequences, under 55% seen once; the top ten hold 4%.

Sample: blood. The receptor's source is a woman younger than 35 in good health. The chain is built from TRBV29-1 and TRBJ2-1; maybe TRBD1 (5 bases). The CDR3 DNA reads TGCAGCGTTCAGCGACAGCACAATGAGCAGTTCTTC. Translation gives CSVQRQHNEQFF.